This TCR beta chain stems from a study of regulatory T cells in long-lasting Graves disease. Study context: Prior antithyroid drug treatment in newly diagnosed Graves' patients lasted under 3 months. Points from the study as a whole: Gene preferences differed: TRBV28, TRBJ1-2, TRBJ2-5 in persistent cases.

Assembly of TCR beta libraries relied on iRepertoire HTBI primers together with Arm-PCR of CDR3 regions. Each CDR3 protein gets one entry after TCRdb re-called the multiplex PCR reads with MiXCR. The sample contains about 470,000 distinct CDR3 sequences, 14% to 15% of which appear only once. To note about this clonotype: Its antigen is currently unknown. The junction shows a germline mismatch at one end, possibly a read error.

This CDR3 spans 15 amino acids. Germline V lookup: CDR1 SGHTA, CDR2 FQGTGA. Time point described: newly diagnosed GD, antithyroid drugs for less than 3 months. TCR sequences were obtained from RNA taken from PBMCs. The same data also contributed to another study, on T cells in Graves' hyperthyroidism and ophthalmopathy. As that study records: Across 18 months, stable Graves' hyperthyroidism was marked by no progression to ophthalmopathy.

This specimen was peripheral blood mononuclear cells (PBMCs), taken at new diagnosis, from a patient treated with antithyroid drugs. V is TRBV7-3 and J is TRBJ2-1; the D gene is possibly TRBD1 (6 bases). This clonotype was sampled from a woman aged 30 to 39 with Graves disease. This CDR3 reads CASSQRDISYNEQFF. The DNA of the CDR3 is TGCGCCAGCAGCCAGAGGGACATCTCCTACAATGAGCAGTTCTTC.